This is a list of T cell receptor beta chains from one sample in a study of shared clonotypes between healthy human individuals. TCRdb keeps only in-frame clones here, not all; method: immunoSEQ multiplex PCR. Counted here are 2 million to 2.5 million clones, around 95% occurring once; the ten biggest clones make up less than 0.15%. Sequencing input: naive CD4+ T cells sorted from blood. These TCRs come from a man younger than 35 in good health. The CDR3 runs from the conserved cysteine through the conserved F or W. A D gene is named only where the DNA matches it firmly. The size entry is marked missing in some rows and otherwise reads once, few, many or a size class.

J	V	size	D	CDR3	DNA
TRBJ2-7	TRBV2	NA	TRBD2	CASSVTSGSYEQYF	TGTGCCAGCAGTGTAACTAGCGGGAGCTACGAGCAGTACTTC
TRBJ2-1	TRBV18	NA	TRBD2	CASSPMSGRHYNEQFF	TGTGCCAGCTCACCCATGAGCGGGAGGCATTACAATGAGCAGTTCTTC
TRBJ1-3	TRBV5-1	NA	NA	CASSLAGPTSGNTIYF	TGCGCCAGCAGCTTGGCGGGACCGACCTCTGGAAACACCATATATTTT
TRBJ2-7	TRBV6-1	NA	NA	CASSEATYEQYF	TGTGCCAGCAGTGAAGCTACCTACGAGCAGTACTTC
TRBJ2-2	TRBV6-5	NA	NA	CASLEGNTGELFF	TGTGCCAGCCTAGAGGGGAACACCGGGGAGCTGTTTTTT
TRBJ2-7	TRBV25-1	NA	NA	CASSEWGYEQYF	TGTGCCAGCAGTGAGTGGGGATACGAGCAGTACTTC
TRBJ2-7	TRBV5-1	NA	TRBD2	CASSRTSHEQYF	TGCGCCAGCAGCAGGACTAGCCACGAGCAGTACTTC
TRBJ2-2	TRBV10-2	NA	NA	CASSVGGTNTGELFF	TGCGCCAGCAGTGTGGGCGGGACGAACACCGGGGAGCTGTTTTTT
TRBJ2-7	TRBV5-1	once	TRBD1	CASSVDRAEQYF	TGCGCCAGCAGCGTGGACAGGGCCGAGCAGTACTTC
TRBJ1-2	TRBV5-4	NA	NA	CASSLEVGNYGYTF	TGTGCCAGCAGCTTGGAAGTAGGGAACTATGGCTACACCTTC
TRBJ1-5	TRBV2	few	NA	CASSEQGYSNQPQHF	TGTGCCAGCAGTGAACAGGGCTATAGCAATCAGCCCCAGCATTTT
TRBJ1-4	TRBV30	NA	TRBD1	CAWSITGGEKLFF	TGTGCCTGGAGTATCACAGGGGGTGAAAAACTGTTTTTT
TRBJ2-7	TRBV6-1	NA	NA	CASSAGGGYEQYF	TGTGCCAGCAGCGCAGGGGGAGGCTACGAGCAGTACTTC
TRBJ2-7	TRBV28	NA	NA	CATWDTNSYEQYF	TGTGCCACCTGGGACACAAACTCCTACGAGCAGTACTTC
TRBJ2-5	TRBV2	once	TRBD1	CASRPDRLGRETQYF	TGTGCCAGCAGACCGGACAGGTTGGGGCGGGAGACCCAGTACTTC
TRBJ1-2	TRBV7-2	NA	NA	CASRAGVNYGYTF	TGTGCCAGCAGAGCGGGGGTTAACTATGGCTACACCTTC
TRBJ2-5	TRBV6-6	once	TRBD2	CASSPRTSGETQYF	TGTGCCAGCAGTCCCAGGACTAGCGGAGAGACCCAGTACTTC
TRBJ2-3	TRBV7-9	NA	NA	CASSWGPDTQYF	TGTGCCAGCAGCTGGGGGCCAGATACGCAGTATTTT
TRBJ2-4	TRBV28	NA	NA	CASSPGVIAKNIQYF	TGTGCCAGCAGTCCGGGGGTGATAGCCAAAAACATTCAGTACTTC
TRBJ1-1	TRBV4-3	NA	NA	CASSQWDMQGRDTEAFF	TGCGCCAGCAGCCAGTGGGACATGCAGGGCAGGGACACTGAAGCTTTCTTT
TRBJ2-3	TRBV5-1	NA	NA	CASHRGKTSGLGTDTQYF	TGCGCCAGTCACAGGGGAAAAACTAGCGGCCTCGGAACAGATACGCAGTATTTT
TRBJ1-1	TRBV7-2	NA	NA	CASRVGIEFAEAFF	TGTGCCAGCAGAGTGGGGATCGAGTTTGCTGAAGCTTTCTTT
TRBJ2-3	TRBV11-2	NA	TRBD2	CASSQTSGMNLNTQYF	TGTGCCAGCAGCCAGACTAGCGGGATGAATTTAAATACGCAGTATTTT
TRBJ1-1	TRBV7-9	once	NA	CASSLEAGPRYEAFF	TGTGCCAGCAGCTTAGAAGCGGGGCCCAGATATGAAGCTTTCTTT
TRBJ2-2	TRBV19	NA	NA	CASSVGGDTGELFF	TGTGCCAGTAGTGTGGGAGGAGACACCGGGGAGCTGTTTTTT
TRBJ2-5	TRBV6-5	NA	NA	CASRKIWGTQYF	TGTGCCAGCAGAAAGATTTGGGGGACCCAGTACTTC
TRBJ1-1	TRBV11-2	NA	TRBD1	CASSATGFITEAFF	TGTGCCAGCAGCGCGACAGGGTTTATCACTGAAGCTTTCTTT
TRBJ1-1	TRBV19	NA	NA	CASSDRQERAFF	TGTGCCAGTAGCGACAGGCAGGAGCGAGCTTTCTTT
TRBJ2-1	TRBV2	NA	NA	CASRRLDVGEQFF	TGTGCCAGCCGACGACTGGACGTAGGTGAGCAGTTCTTC
TRBJ2-5	TRBV9	NA	NA	CASSPRRWPQETQYF	TGTGCCAGCAGCCCCCGGAGGTGGCCCCAAGAGACCCAGTACTTC
TRBJ1-2	TRBV9	NA	NA	CASSVEIGNGYTF	TGTGCCAGCAGCGTAGAAATAGGGAATGGCTACACCTTC
TRBJ2-3	TRBV11-2	NA	TRBD2	CASSLEGRGGADTQYF	TGTGCCAGCAGCTTAGAGGGGAGGGGAGGAGCAGATACGCAGTATTTT
TRBJ1-2	TRBV19	NA	NA	CASSTIPWDGYTF	TGTGCCAGTAGTACGATACCCTGGGATGGCTACACCTTC
TRBJ2-3	TRBV21-1	NA	NA	CASSNSGRRATQYF	TGTGCCAGCAGTAATAGCGGGAGGAGGGCTACGCAGTATTTT
TRBJ2-7	TRBV5-1	NA	NA	CASSLDRFSYEQYF	TGCGCCAGCAGCTTGGACCGGTTCTCCTACGAGCAGTACTTC
TRBJ2-7	TRBV10-3	NA	NA	CAIATGSWGYEQYF	TGTGCCATCGCCACGGGGAGTTGGGGCTACGAGCAGTACTTC
TRBJ2-5	TRBV6-1	NA	NA	CASSRQEETQYF	TGTGCCAGCAGCAGACAGGAAGAGACCCAGTACTTC
TRBJ2-3	TRBV25-1	NA	TRBD2	CASSEFFERDYTDTQYF	TGTGCCAGCAGTGAATTTTTCGAGCGGGACTACACAGATACGCAGTATTTT
TRBJ1-6	TRBV30	NA	NA	CACVRPNSPLHF	TGTGCCTGCGTACGTCCTAATTCACCCCTCCACTTT
TRBJ2-7	TRBV13	NA	NA	CASSPGSDPGTYEQYF	TGTGCCAGCAGCCCAGGCTCGGATCCCGGAACGTACGAGCAGTACTTC
TRBJ2-3	TRBV29-1	NA	NA	CSVGISTDTQYF	TGCAGCGTTGGAATTAGCACAGATACGCAGTATTTT
TRBJ2-3	TRBV2	NA	NA	CASSDLVGDPPQYF	TGTGCCAGCAGTGATTTAGTCGGGGACCCCCCGCAGTATTTT
TRBJ1-3	TRBV7-2	NA	NA	CASSLEGGTGNTIYF	TGTGCCAGCAGCTTAGAGGGGGGGACTGGAAACACCATATATTTT
TRBJ1-6	TRBV7-2	NA	NA	CASSLDGPWGNSPLHF	TGTGCCAGCAGCTTAGATGGGCCTTGGGGTAATTCACCCCTCCACTTT
TRBJ2-5	TRBV30	NA	NA	CAWNLGGGGAEETQYF	TGTGCCTGGAACTTGGGGGGAGGTGGGGCGGAAGAGACCCAGTACTTC
TRBJ2-2	TRBV6-1	NA	TRBD1	CASSADRGPGELFF	TGTGCCAGCAGTGCTGACAGGGGCCCCGGGGAGCTGTTTTTT
TRBJ2-1	TRBV5-1	NA	TRBD2	CASSPWASGNYNEQFF	TGCGCCAGCAGCCCCTGGGCTAGCGGGAACTACAATGAGCAGTTCTTC
TRBJ1-1	TRBV7-9	NA	NA	CASRGRAGNTEAFF	TGTGCCAGCAGGGGTCGGGCAGGGAACACTGAAGCTTTCTTT
TRBJ2-3	TRBV5-1	NA	TRBD1	CATRAGTGVRMGTDTQYF	TGCGCCACCCGAGCCGGGACAGGGGTTCGAATGGGCACAGATACGCAGTATTTT
TRBJ1-3	TRBV19	NA	TRBD1	CASGTGQGNGNTIYF	TGTGCCAGTGGAACCGGACAGGGAAATGGAAACACCATATATTTT
TRBJ2-1	TRBV7-6	NA	TRBD2	CASSPLEAGASYNEQFF	TGTGCCAGCAGCCCCCTGGAAGCGGGAGCTTCCTACAATGAGCAGTTCTTC
TRBJ1-1	TRBV4-2	NA	NA	CASSQGGFTTEAFF	TGTGCCAGCAGCCAAGGGGGCTTTACCACTGAAGCTTTCTTT
TRBJ2-7	TRBV28	NA	NA	CASTLSDRGGTEQYF	TGTGCCAGCACTCTAAGTGACCGGGGCGGGACGGAGCAGTACTTC